This entry concerns a single T cell receptor beta chain. Its antigen is still unknown. A much larger clonotype is one base distant, so this may be a read error. The sample is drawn from a study of blood T cells in healthy people across ages. Study conclusions and caveats: With age, beta diversity per million T cells declined roughly linearly, significantly by over 35.

It was with a sample-barcoded 5' primer and a J-beta primer mix that a second PCR of about 6 to 12 cycles was run. Carrying 12 random nucleotides, a template-switch adaptor labeled each individual cDNA molecule. TCRdb recomputed calls from the 5' RACE reads with MiXCR, one row per CDR3 protein. The sample has about 780,000 distinct CDR3 sequences; around 50% are singletons. The receptor was derived from an elderly man in good health. Sequencing used blood.

The CDR3 loop reads CSASLPERTYNEQFF. CDR3 sequence (DNA): TGCAGTGCCTCACTACCGGAAAGGACCTACAATGAGCAGTTCTTC. The V call is TRBV20-1, the J call TRBJ2-1, with D unresolved. With 6 bases removed from V and 2 bases from J, the gap between germline ends came to 17 bases. The CDR3 has 15 amino acids. The V gene's germline CDR1 is DFQATT and CDR2 SNEGSKA (reference sequence).